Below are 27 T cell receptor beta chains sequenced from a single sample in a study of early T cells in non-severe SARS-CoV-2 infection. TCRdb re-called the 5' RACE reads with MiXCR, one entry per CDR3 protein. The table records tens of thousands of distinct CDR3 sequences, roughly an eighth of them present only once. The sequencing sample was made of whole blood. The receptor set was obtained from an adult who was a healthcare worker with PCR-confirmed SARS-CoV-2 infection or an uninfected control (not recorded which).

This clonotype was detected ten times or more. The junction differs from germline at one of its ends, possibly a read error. The CDR3 DNA follows: TGTGCCAGCAGTCGTCAGACCAAATCAGCAACGGTCTACTTC. This gives the protein CASSRQTKSATVYF. The V gene is TRBV27, the J gene TRBJ1-2, with D hard to call. There are 14 residues in the CDR3. Germline lookup yields CDR1 MNHEY and CDR2 SMNVEV (reference sequence).

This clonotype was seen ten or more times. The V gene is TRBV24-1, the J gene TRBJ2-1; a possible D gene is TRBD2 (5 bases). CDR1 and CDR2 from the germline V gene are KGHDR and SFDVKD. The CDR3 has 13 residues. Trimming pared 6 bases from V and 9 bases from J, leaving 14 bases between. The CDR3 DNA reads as TGTGCCACCAGTCTAGCCGGGTATTTTGAGCAGTTCTTC. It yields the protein CATSLAGYFEQFF.

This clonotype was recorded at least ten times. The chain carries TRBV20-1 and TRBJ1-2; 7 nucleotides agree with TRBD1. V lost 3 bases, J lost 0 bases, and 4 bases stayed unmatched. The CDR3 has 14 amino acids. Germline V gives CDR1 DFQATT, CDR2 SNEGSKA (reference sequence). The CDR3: CSARAGTANYGYTF. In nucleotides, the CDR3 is TGCAGTGCTAGGGCCGGGACAGCTAACTATGGCTACACCTTC.

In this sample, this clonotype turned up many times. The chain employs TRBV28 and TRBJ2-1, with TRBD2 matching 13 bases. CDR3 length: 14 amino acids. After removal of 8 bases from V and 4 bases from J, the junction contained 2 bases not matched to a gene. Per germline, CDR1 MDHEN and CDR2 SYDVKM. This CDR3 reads CASQTSGRYNEQFF. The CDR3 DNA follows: TGTGCCAGCCAGACTAGCGGGAGGTACAATGAGCAGTTCTTC.

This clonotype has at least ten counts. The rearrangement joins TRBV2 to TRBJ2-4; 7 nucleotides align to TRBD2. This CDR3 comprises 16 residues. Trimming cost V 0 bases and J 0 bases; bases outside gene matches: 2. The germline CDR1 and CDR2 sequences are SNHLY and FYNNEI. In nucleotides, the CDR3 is TGTGCCAGCAGTGAAGCTGGCGGGGGAGCCAAAAACATTCAGTACTTC. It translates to CASSEAGGGAKNIQYF.

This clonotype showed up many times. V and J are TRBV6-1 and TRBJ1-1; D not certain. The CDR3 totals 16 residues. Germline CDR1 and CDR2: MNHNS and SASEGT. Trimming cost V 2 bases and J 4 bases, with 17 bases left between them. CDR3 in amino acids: CASSEMVPAVSTEAFF. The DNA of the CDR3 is TGTGCCAGCAGTGAAATGGTTCCGGCCGTGAGCACTGAAGCTTTCTTT.

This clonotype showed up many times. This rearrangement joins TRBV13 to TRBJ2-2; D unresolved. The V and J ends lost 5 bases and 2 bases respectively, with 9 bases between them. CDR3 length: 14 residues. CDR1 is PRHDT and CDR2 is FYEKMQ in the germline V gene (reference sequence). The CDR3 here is CASSAPVNTGELFF. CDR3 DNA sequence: TGTGCCAGCAGCGCCCCGGTAAACACCGGGGAGCTGTTTTTT.

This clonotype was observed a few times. This chain's CDR3 is CASSLVVSGSTDTQYF. CDR3 coding DNA: TGCGCCAGCAGCTTGGTGGTGTCGGGAAGCACAGATACGCAGTATTTT. This chain links TRBV5-1 with TRBJ2-3; TRBD2 is a possible D gene (5 bases). In germline, CDR1 is SGHRS, CDR2 YFSETQ. The CDR3 length is 16 residues. Trimming left V 0 bases short and J 0 bases short, with 11 bases between.

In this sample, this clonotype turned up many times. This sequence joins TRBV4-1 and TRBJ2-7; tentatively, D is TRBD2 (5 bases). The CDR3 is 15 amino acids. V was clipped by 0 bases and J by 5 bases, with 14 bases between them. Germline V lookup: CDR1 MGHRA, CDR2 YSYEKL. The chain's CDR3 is CASSQDSVSPNEQYF. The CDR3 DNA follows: TGCGCCAGCAGCCAAGATAGCGTCAGTCCCAACGAGCAGTACTTC.

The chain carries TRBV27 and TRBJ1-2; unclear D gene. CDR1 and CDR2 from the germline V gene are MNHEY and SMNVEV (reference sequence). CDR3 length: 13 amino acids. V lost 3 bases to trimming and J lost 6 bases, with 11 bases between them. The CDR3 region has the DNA TGTGCCAGCAGTTTCGGACTGGGAGATGGCTACACCTTC. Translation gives CASSFGLGDGYTF.

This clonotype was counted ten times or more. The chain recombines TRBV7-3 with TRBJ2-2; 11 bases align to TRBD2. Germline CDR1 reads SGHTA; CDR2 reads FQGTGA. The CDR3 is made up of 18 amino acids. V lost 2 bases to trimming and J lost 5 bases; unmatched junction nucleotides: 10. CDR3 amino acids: CASSLQAVTSGRTGELFF. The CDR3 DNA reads TGTGCCAGCAGCTTACAGGCCGTAACTAGCGGGAGAACCGGGGAGCTGTTTTTT.

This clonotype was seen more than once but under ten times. The CDR3 spells CAIRNISNQPQHF. The DNA of the CDR3 is TGTGCCATCAGAAACATTAGCAATCAGCCCCAGCATTTT. The genes are TRBV10-3 and TRBJ1-5; D is unclear. Trimming left V 6 bases short and J 0 bases short, with 6 bases between. The CDR3 spans 13 residues. Germline V gene data show CDR1 as ENHRY and CDR2 as SYGVKD.

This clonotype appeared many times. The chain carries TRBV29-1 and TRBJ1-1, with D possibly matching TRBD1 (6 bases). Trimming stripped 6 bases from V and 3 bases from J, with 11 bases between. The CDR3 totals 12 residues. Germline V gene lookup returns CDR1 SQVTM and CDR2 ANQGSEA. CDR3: CSVITGHTEAFF. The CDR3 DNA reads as TGCAGCGTCATCACAGGGCACACTGAAGCTTTCTTT. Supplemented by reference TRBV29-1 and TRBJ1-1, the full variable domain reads SAVISQKPSRDICQRGTSLTIQCQVDSQVTMMFWYRQQPGQSLTLIATANQGSEATYESGFVIDKFPISRPNLTFSTLTVSNMSPEDSSIYLCSVITGHTEAFFGQGTRLTVV.

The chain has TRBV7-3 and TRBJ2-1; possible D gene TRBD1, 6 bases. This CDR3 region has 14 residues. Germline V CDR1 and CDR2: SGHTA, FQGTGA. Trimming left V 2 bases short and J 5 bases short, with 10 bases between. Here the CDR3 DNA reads TGTGCCAGCAGCTTAGGGGGCCTTGACAATGAGCAGTTCTTC. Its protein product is CASSLGGLDNEQFF.

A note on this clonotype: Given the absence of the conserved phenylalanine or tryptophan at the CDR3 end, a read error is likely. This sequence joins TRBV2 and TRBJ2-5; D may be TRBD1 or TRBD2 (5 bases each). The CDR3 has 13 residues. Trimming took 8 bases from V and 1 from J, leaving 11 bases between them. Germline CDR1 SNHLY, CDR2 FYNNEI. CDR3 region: CASGDLAQETQYS. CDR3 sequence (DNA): TGTGCCAGCGGGGACCTCGCCCAAGAGACCCAGTACTCC.

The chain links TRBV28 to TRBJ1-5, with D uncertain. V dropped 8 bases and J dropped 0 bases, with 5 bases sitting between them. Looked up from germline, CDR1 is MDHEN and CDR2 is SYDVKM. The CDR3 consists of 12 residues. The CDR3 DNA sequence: TGTGCCAGCCGATATAGCAATCAGCCCCAGCATTTT. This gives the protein CASRYSNQPQHF.

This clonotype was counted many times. In nucleotides, the CDR3 is TGTGCCAGCAAGGGGTGGAGGATGACCCACTCCTCCTACGAGCAGTACTTC. It encodes CASKGWRMTHSSYEQYF. This chain links TRBV21-1 with TRBJ2-7; the table's D gene call, TRBD1, was not cross checked with the DNA. TRBV21-1 is a recognized pseudogene. This CDR3 comprises 17 residues.

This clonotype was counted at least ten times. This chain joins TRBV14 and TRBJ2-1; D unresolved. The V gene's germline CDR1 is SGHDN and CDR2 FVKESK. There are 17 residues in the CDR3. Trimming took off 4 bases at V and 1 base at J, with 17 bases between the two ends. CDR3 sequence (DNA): TGTGCCAGCAGCCCCCTCAAGACTGGCGGATCCTACAATGAGCAGTTCTTC. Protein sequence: CASSPLKTGGSYNEQFF.

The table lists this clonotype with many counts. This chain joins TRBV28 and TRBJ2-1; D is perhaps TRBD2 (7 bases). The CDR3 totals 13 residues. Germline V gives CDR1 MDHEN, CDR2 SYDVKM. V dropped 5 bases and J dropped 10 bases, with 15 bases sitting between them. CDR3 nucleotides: TGTGCCAGCAGTCTAGCGGAGGGGGGAGAGCAGTTCTTC. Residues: CASSLAEGGEQFF. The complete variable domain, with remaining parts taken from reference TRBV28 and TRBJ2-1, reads DVKVTQSSRYLVKRTGEKVFLECVQDMDHENMFWYRQDPGLGLRLIYFSYDVKMKEKGDIPEGYSVSREKKERFSLILESASTNQTSMYLCASSLAEGGEQFFGPGTRLTVL.

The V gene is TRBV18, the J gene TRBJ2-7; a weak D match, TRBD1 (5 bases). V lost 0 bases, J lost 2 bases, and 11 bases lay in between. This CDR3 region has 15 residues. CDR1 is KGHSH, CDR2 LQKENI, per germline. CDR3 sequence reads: CASSPPSLTAYEQYF. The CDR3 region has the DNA TGTGCCAGCTCACCACCGTCCCTGACAGCCTACGAGCAGTACTTC.

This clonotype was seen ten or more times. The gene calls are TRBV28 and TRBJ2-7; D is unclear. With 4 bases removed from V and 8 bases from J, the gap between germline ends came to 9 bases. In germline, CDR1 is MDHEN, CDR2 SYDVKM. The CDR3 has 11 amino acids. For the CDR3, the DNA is TGTGCCAGCAGTTCCACCCGCCAGCAGTACTTC. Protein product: CASSSTRQQYF.

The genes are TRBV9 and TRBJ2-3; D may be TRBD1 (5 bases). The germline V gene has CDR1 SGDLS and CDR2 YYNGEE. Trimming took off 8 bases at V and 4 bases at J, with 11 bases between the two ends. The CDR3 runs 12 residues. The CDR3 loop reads CASGQVADTQYF. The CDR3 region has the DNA TGTGCCAGTGGACAAGTCGCAGATACGCAGTATTTT.

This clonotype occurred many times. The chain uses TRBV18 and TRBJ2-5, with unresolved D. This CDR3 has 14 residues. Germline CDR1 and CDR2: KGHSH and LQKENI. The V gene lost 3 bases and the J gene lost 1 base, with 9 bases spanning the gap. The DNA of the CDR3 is TGTGCCAGCTCACCCGAGTTGGCCCAAGAGACCCAGTACTTC. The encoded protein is CASSPELAQETQYF.

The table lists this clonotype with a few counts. The CDR3 loop is CSVEDQGHRGEKLFF. The DNA for the CDR3 is TGCAGCGTTGAAGATCAAGGTCATCGGGGGGAAAAACTGTTTTTT. This sequence joins TRBV29-1 and TRBJ1-4; perhaps TRBD1 as D (5 bases). V lost 0 bases and J 8 bases, leaving 16 bases between the germline ends. CDR3 size: 15 residues. In germline, CDR1 is SQVTM, CDR2 ANQGSEA.

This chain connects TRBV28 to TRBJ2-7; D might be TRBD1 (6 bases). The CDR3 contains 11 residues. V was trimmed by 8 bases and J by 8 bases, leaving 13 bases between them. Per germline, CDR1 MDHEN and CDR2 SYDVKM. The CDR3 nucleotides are TGTGCCAGCCTTACAACAGGGAAGCAGTACTTC. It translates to CASLTTGKQYF.

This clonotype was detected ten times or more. The chain's CDR3 is CASSHTSGNYNEQFF. CDR3 DNA: TGTGCCAGCAGCCATACTAGCGGGAACTACAATGAGCAGTTCTTC. The chain is built from TRBV7-3 and TRBJ2-1, with 10 bases aligning to TRBD2. This CDR3 has 15 amino acids. V gave up 5 bases and J gave up 3 bases; unmatched junction bases: 4. Germline lookup yields CDR1 SGHTA and CDR2 FQGTGA.

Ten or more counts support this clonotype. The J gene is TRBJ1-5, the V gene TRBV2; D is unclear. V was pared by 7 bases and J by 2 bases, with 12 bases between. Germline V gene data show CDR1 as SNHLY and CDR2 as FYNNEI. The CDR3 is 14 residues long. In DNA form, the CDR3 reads TGTGCCAGCAAAGGGCCGGGCGGCAATCAGCCCCAGCATTTT. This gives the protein CASKGPGGNQPQHF.